This entry lists 30 T cell receptor beta chains sequenced from one sample in a study of blood T cell repertoires in COVID-19. The table came from immunoSEQ multiplex PCR; TCRdb's copy has only in-frame clones and leaves some out. The sample yields about 140,000 clones, 85% to 90% seen once. Input material: peripheral blood. The receptors here all came from an elderly woman with acute or convalescent COVID-19.

This chain connects TRBV4-2 to TRBJ1-1; D is undetermined. Germline loops: CDR1 LGHNA, CDR2 YNFKEQ. Trimming took 2 bases from V and 6 from J, leaving 16 bases between them. The CDR3 loop spans 15 amino acids. This chain's CDR3 is CASSQREATASEAFF. CDR3 coding DNA: TGTGCCAGCAGCCAACGGGAGGCTACGGCCTCTGAAGCTTTCTTT.

This clone was counted only a few times. The rearrangement links TRBV11-1 to TRBJ2-1; TRBD1 aligns across 7 bases. The CDR3 has 16 amino acids. V shed 6 bases, J shed 6 bases, and the junction held 14 bases outside the gene matches. The germline gives CDR1 SGHAT, CDR2 FQDESV (reference sequence). The DNA for the CDR3 is TGTGCCAGCAGAAGTAGTTTCGGGACAGTTCTCAATGAGCAGTTCTTC. This gives the protein CASRSSFGTVLNEQFF.

Only a few counts were recorded for this clone. The chain carries TRBV5-1 and TRBJ1-2, with 8 bases aligning to TRBD1. The CDR3 consists of 14 residues. Germline values: CDR1 SGHRS, CDR2 YFSETQ. Losses at the gene ends were 2 bases for V and 2 bases for J; bases not matched to a gene: 2. The CDR3 protein is CASSFTGGNYGYTF. CDR3 nucleotides: TGCGCCAGCAGCTTTACAGGGGGGAACTATGGCTACACCTTC.

The J gene is TRBJ1-2, the V gene TRBV6-5, with 7 nucleotides matching TRBD1. Germline V CDR1 and CDR2: MNHEY, SVGAGI. The CDR3 totals 12 residues. The V segment lost 7 bases and the J segment 3 bases; nucleotides outside the gene matches: 2. The DNA for the CDR3 is TGTGCCAGCACAGGGGGACACTATGGCTACACCTTC. This codes for CASTGGHYGYTF.

This clone appeared once. The chain links TRBV5-1 to TRBJ2-1; 11 nucleotides align to TRBD2. V dropped 5 bases and J dropped 7; count of bases not matched to a gene: 20. The CDR3 sequence is 19 residues long. Per the germline V gene, CDR1 is SGHRS and CDR2 is YFSETQ. Written as DNA, the CDR3 is TGCGCCAGCAGTCCCTTGGCCCGGAGACTAGCGGGGAATGTGAATGAGCAGTTCTTC. Translating it yields CASSPLARRLAGNVNEQFF.

The chain combines TRBV27 with TRBJ2-4, with D possibly matching TRBD1 (5 bases). Germline CDR1 reads MNHEY; CDR2 reads SMNVEV (reference sequence). The CDR3 runs 17 residues. V was cut by 5 bases and J by 0 bases, with 17 bases left in between. CDR3 sequence reads: CASSPRAITVAKNIQYF. For the CDR3, the DNA is TGTGCCAGCAGTCCCAGGGCCATTACCGTAGCCAAAAACATTCAGTACTTC.

This clone was counted once. This chain uses TRBV6-6 with TRBJ1-2; 7 nucleotides line up with TRBD1. The CDR3 has 16 amino acids. Trimming took 0 bases from V and 4 from J; bases not matched to a gene: 8. Germline CDR1 is MNHNY and CDR2 is SVGAGI (reference sequence). In nucleotides, the CDR3 is TGTGCCAGCAGTTACTCCTGGGACAGACCCTCCTATGGCTACACCTTC. Protein: CASSYSWDRPSYGYTF.

V gene TRBV5-6 combines with J gene TRBJ1-1; D gene ambiguous. Trimming took off 3 bases at V and 3 bases at J, with 18 bases between the two ends. This CDR3 is built from 16 residues. CDR1 is SGHDT, CDR2 YYEEEE, per germline. The CDR3 sequence: CASSSPGVGYYTEAFF. DNA for the CDR3: TGTGCCAGCAGCTCCCCGGGAGTAGGATATTACACTGAAGCTTTCTTT.

This clone was picked up a small number of times. This chain uses TRBV30 with TRBJ1-1; D remains unclear. Germline V gives CDR1 GTSNPN, CDR2 SVGIG (reference sequence). With 1 base removed from V and 0 bases from J, the gap between germline ends came to 12 bases. The CDR3 has 15 residues. In DNA form, the CDR3 reads TGTGCCTGGAGTGCTTTACAGAGAATGAACACTGAAGCTTTCTTT. It encodes CAWSALQRMNTEAFF.

The sample holds one count of this clone. The chain joins TRBV9 to TRBJ1-1; D is possibly TRBD1 (5 bases). With 4 bases removed from V and 5 bases from J, the gap between germline ends came to 12 bases. Germline values: CDR1 SGDLS, CDR2 YYNGEE. The CDR3 loop spans 13 amino acids. CDR3 sequence (DNA): TGTGCCAGCAGCACCGTCGGGGGGACTGAAGCTTTCTTT. It is translated as CASSTVGGTEAFF.

The chain couples TRBV29-1 to TRBJ1-4; TRBD1 agrees at 10 bases. Trimming cost V 5 bases and J 0 bases; bases outside gene matches: 3. In germline, CDR1 is SQVTM, CDR2 ANQGSEA. The CDR3 runs 15 residues. CDR3 nucleotide sequence: TGCAGCGTTCGGACAGGGGGTGCAACTAATGAAAAACTGTTTTTT. Protein product: CSVRTGGATNEKLFF.

The chain is built from TRBV19 and TRBJ1-1, with no clear D. V was cut by 9 bases and J by 0 bases, with 8 bases left in between. Germline CDR1 and CDR2: LNHDA and SQIVND (reference sequence). The CDR3 is made up of 12 amino acids. CDR3 in DNA: TGTGCCAGCCTAACTTTGAACACTGAAGCTTTCTTT. Translated: CASLTLNTEAFF.

This chain joins TRBV10-3 and TRBJ2-7, with TRBD2 matching over 10 bases. CDR1 is ENHRY, CDR2 SYGVKD, per germline. V dropped 5 bases and J dropped 2; count of bases not matched to a gene: 3. The CDR3 has 14 residues. The CDR3 is CAISRTSGAYEQYF. CDR3 DNA: TGTGCCATCAGTCGGACTAGCGGCGCCTACGAGCAGTACTTC.

This rearrangement joins TRBV3-1 (or the pseudogene TRBV3-2) to TRBJ1-2, with 12 bases identical to TRBD1. The germline gives CDR1 LGHDT, CDR2 YNNKEL (reference sequence). V gave up 4 bases and J gave up 6 bases; unmatched junction bases: 3. The CDR3 sequence is 14 residues long. The CDR3 DNA is TGTGCCAGCAGCCCCCGGGACAGGGGGCATGGCTACACCTTC. Translation gives CASSPRDRGHGYTF.

J is TRBJ1-6 and V is TRBV30, with TRBD1 identical over 7 bases. Germline values: CDR1 GTSNPN, CDR2 SVGIG (reference sequence). The CDR3 runs 15 residues. Trimming removed 3 bases from V and 16 bases from J; junction bases left unmatched: 18. CDR3 in amino acids: CAWSLPTGTQLKLHF. In DNA, the CDR3 is TGTGCCTGGAGCCTCCCGACAGGGACTCAACTTAAACTCCACTTT.

The genes are TRBV25-1 and TRBJ1-4; D perhaps matches TRBD1 (6 bases). The germline gives CDR1 MGHDK, CDR2 SYGVNS. The CDR3 is 14 amino acids. V dropped 3 bases and J dropped 7 bases, with 12 bases sitting between them. The CDR3 is CASSDRKGVEKLFF. Written as DNA, the CDR3 is TGTGCCAGCAGTGATAGAAAGGGGGTTGAAAAACTGTTTTTT. The full variable domain, with the rest looked up from reference TRBV25-1 and TRBJ1-4, is EADIYQTPRYLVIGTGKKITLECSQTMGHDKMYWYQQDPGMELHLIHYSYGVNSTEKGDLSSESTVSRIRTEHFPLTLESARPSHTSQYLCASSDRKGVEKLFFGSGTQLSVL.

This rearrangement joins TRBV10-3 to TRBJ1-1; D call uncertain. CDR1 is ENHRY, CDR2 SYGVKD, per germline. V gave up 8 bases and J gave up 4 bases, with 14 bases separating them. This CDR3 spans 13 amino acids. The chain's CDR3 is CAIVEAVGTEAFF. In nucleotides, the CDR3 is TGTGCCATCGTGGAGGCCGTAGGCACTGAAGCTTTCTTT.

This clone is a singleton in its sample. The chain employs TRBV5-1 and TRBJ1-6; 8 nucleotides agree with TRBD1. The CDR3 contains 14 residues. V shed 4 bases and J 10 bases; nucleotides not matched to a gene: 7. The germline V gene encodes CDR1 SGHRS and CDR2 YFSETQ. In nucleotides, the CDR3 is TGCGCCAGCAGCACCCGACAGGGGCTCTCACCCCTCCACTTT. Its protein is CASSTRQGLSPLHF.

The genes are TRBV7-3 and TRBJ1-1; 7 nucleotides line up with TRBD1. Germline V CDR1 and CDR2: SGHTA, FQGTGA. V trimming: 5 bases; J trimming: 4 bases; junction bases outside the gene matches: 4. The CDR3 totals 13 residues. The CDR3 sequence is CASSAGGFTEAFF. The CDR3 DNA sequence: TGTGCCAGCAGCGCAGGGGGTTTCACTGAAGCTTTCTTT.

The chain combines TRBV10-3 with TRBJ2-1; a weak D match, TRBD2 (6 bases). Trimming shortened V by 11 bases and J by 0 bases, and 8 bases separated the two germline ends. Germline V gene sequence: CDR1 ENHRY, CDR2 SYGVKD. The CDR3 covers 12 residues. The CDR3 region has the DNA TGTGCCGCCGGGGGCTCCTACAATGAGCAGTTCTTC. Residues: CAAGGSYNEQFF.

A few counts support this clone. CDR3 coding DNA: TGTGCCAGCAGCTTCACAAGCTCTGGAAACACCATATATTTT. Protein product: CASSFTSSGNTIYF. This sequence joins TRBV7-2 and TRBJ1-3; D not certain. CDR1 is SGHTA, CDR2 FQGNSA, per germline. V was trimmed by 3 bases and J by 0 bases, leaving 6 bases between them. The CDR3 has 14 amino acids.

This sequence joins TRBV3-1 (or the pseudogene TRBV3-2) and TRBJ2-7; the match to TRBD2 covers 11 bases. CDR3 length: 14 residues. Looked up from germline, CDR1 is LGHDT and CDR2 is YNNKEL (reference sequence). The trim removed 5 bases at V and 3 bases at J, leaving 3 bases unmatched. The CDR3 DNA sequence: TGTGCCAGCAGCTCGGGGACTAGCGGCTACGAGCAGTACTTC. Translated, it gives CASSSGTSGYEQYF.

The chain uses TRBV7-6 and TRBJ1-3; TRBD1 is a possible D gene (6 bases). Germline V lookup: CDR1 SGHVS, CDR2 FNYEAQ. This CDR3 has 17 residues. V lost 4 bases and J lost 4, with 20 bases in between. CDR3 sequence reads: CASSSVKTGPAGNTIYF. The CDR3 nucleotides are TGTGCCAGCAGCTCAGTTAAGACAGGTCCGGCGGGAAACACCATATATTTT. The full variable domain, completed using reference TRBV7-6 and TRBJ1-3, is GAGVSQSPRYKVTKRGQDVALRCDPISGHVSLYWYRQALGQGPEFLTYFNYEAQQDKSGLPNDRFSAERPEGSISTLTIQRTEQRDSAMYRCASSSVKTGPAGNTIYFGEGSWLTVV.

This chain links TRBV28 with TRBJ2-1; D is uncertain. The CDR3 sequence is 14 residues long. Trimming shortened V by 7 bases and J by 4 bases, and 14 bases separated the two germline ends. The germline V gene encodes CDR1 MDHEN and CDR2 SYDVKM. CDR3 nucleotide sequence: TGTGCCAGCACCTCGACTTACTTTTACAATGAGCAGTTCTTC. Protein: CASTSTYFYNEQFF. Full variable domain (outside the CDR3, taken from reference TRBV28 and TRBJ2-1): DVKVTQSSRYLVKRTGEKVFLECVQDMDHENMFWYRQDPGLGLRLIYFSYDVKMKEKGDIPEGYSVSREKKERFSLILESASTNQTSMYLCASTSTYFYNEQFFGPGTRLTVL.

This chain uses TRBV4-2 with TRBJ2-1; 12 nucleotides align to TRBD1. Trimming cost V 3 bases and J 9 bases; bases outside gene matches: 6. The CDR3 is 15 amino acids. CDR1 is LGHNA and CDR2 is YNFKEQ in the germline V gene. CDR3 residues: CASSHAGTGGIEQFF. The CDR3 bases are TGTGCCAGCAGCCATGCCGGGACAGGGGGCATTGAGCAGTTCTTC.

The chain recombines TRBV2 with TRBJ1-1; D call uncertain. Trimming pared 7 bases from V and 1 base from J, leaving 10 bases between. Germline-derived CDR1 and CDR2 are SNHLY and FYNNEI. CDR3 length: 13 residues. The CDR3 DNA reads TGTGCCAGCACGCGGGGTCGGAACACTGAAGCTTTCTTT. This encodes CASTRGRNTEAFF.

The chain recombines TRBV5-1 with TRBJ1-2; 10 nucleotides line up with TRBD1. V lost 0 bases to trimming and J lost 7 bases; unmatched junction nucleotides: 18. CDR1 is SGHRS and CDR2 is YFSETQ in the germline V gene. The CDR3 loop spans 19 amino acids. The CDR3 coding sequence is TGCGCCAGCAGCTTGGCCGGTGGGGCTTGGACAGGGGGAGCGAGTGGCTACACCTTC. Translation: CASSLAGGAWTGGASGYTF. Looking up the rest from reference TRBV5-1 and TRBJ1-2 gives the full variable domain: KAGVTQTPRYLIKTRGQQVTLSCSPISGHRSVSWYQQTPGQGLQFLFEYFSETQRNKGNFPGRFSGRQFSNSRSEMNVSTLELGDSALYLCASSLAGGAWTGGASGYTFGSGTRLTVV.

This chain uses TRBV5-1 with TRBJ1-4, with TRBD1 matching over 7 bases. V was clipped by 4 bases and J by 8 bases; unmatched bases: 8. Germline V CDR1 and CDR2: SGHRS, YFSETQ. The CDR3 is 14 residues long. The CDR3 loop is CASSPGQPNEKLFF. The CDR3 DNA sequence: TGCGCCAGCAGCCCGGGACAGCCCAACGAAAAACTGTTTTTT.

This clone was observed a single time. The chain combines TRBV7-3 with TRBJ1-1, with unresolved D. This CDR3 is built from 13 residues. The V end was cut by 4 bases, the J end by 2 bases, with 8 bases between. Germline assignment: CDR1 SGHTA and CDR2 FQGTGA. For the CDR3, the DNA is TGTGCCAGCAGCTCTCAGGCAAACACTGAAGCTTTCTTT. The encoded protein is CASSSQANTEAFF. The full variable domain, its missing parts supplied by reference TRBV7-3 and TRBJ1-1, is GAGVSQTPSNKVTEKGKYVELRCDPISGHTALYWYRQSLGQGPEFLIYFQGTGAADDSGLPNDRFFAVRPEGSVSTLKIQRTERGDSAVYLCASSSQANTEAFFGQGTRLTVV.

The chain recombines TRBV5-1 with TRBJ2-1; 14 bases map to TRBD2. This CDR3 region has 18 residues. Germline trimming cut 0 bases from V and 2 bases from J; bases unmatched to any gene: 4. Per germline, CDR1 SGHRS and CDR2 YFSETQ. The DNA for the CDR3 is TGCGCCAGCAGCTTGGTGCCGGGACTAGCGGGGGCCTACAATGAGCAGTTCTTC. Its translation: CASSLVPGLAGAYNEQFF.